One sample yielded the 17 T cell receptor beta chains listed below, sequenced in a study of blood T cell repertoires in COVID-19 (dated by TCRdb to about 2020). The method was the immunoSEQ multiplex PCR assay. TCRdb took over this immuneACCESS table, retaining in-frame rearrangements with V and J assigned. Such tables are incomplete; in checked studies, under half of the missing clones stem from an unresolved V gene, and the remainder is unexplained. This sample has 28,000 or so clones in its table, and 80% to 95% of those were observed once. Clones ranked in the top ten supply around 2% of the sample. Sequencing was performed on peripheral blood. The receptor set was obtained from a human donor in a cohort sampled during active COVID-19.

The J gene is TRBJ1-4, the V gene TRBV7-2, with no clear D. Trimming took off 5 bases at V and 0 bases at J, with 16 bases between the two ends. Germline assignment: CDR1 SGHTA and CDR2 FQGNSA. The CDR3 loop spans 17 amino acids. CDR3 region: CASSNLPAGATNEKLFF. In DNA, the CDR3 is TGTGCCAGCAGCAATTTACCTGCTGGAGCAACTAATGAAAAACTGTTTTTT.

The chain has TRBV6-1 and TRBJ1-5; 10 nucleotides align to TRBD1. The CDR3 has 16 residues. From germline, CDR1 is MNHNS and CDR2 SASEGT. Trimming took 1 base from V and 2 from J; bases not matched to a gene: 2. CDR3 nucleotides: TGTGCCAGCAGTGAAGGGGACAGGGGCGGCAATCAGCCCCAGCATTTT. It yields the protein CASSEGDRGGNQPQHF.

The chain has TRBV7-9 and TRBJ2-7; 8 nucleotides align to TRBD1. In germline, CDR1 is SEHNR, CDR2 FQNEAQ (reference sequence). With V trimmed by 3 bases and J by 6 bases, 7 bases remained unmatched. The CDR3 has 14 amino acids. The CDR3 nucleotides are TGTGCCAGCAGCTTCGAGGACAGGGCGAGCGAGCAGTACTTC. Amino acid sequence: CASSFEDRASEQYF.

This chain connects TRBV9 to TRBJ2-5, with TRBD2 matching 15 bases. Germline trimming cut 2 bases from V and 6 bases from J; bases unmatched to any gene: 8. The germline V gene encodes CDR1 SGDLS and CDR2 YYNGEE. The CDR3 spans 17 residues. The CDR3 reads CASSVGLAGGSAKTQYF. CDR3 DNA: TGTGCCAGCAGCGTCGGACTAGCGGGAGGGAGTGCAAAGACCCAGTACTTC.

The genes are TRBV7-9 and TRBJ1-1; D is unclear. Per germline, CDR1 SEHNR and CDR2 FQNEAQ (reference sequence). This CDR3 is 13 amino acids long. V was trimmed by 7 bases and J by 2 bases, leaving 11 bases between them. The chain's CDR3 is CASIEASNTEAFF. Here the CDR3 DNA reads TGTGCCAGCATTGAAGCTTCAAACACTGAAGCTTTCTTT.

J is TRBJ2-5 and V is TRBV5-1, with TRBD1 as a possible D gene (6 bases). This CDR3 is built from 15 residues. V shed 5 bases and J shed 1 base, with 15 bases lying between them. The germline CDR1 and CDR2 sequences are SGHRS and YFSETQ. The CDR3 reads CASSEVAGAQETQYF. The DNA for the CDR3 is TGCGCCAGCAGTGAGGTTGCAGGGGCCCAAGAGACCCAGTACTTC.

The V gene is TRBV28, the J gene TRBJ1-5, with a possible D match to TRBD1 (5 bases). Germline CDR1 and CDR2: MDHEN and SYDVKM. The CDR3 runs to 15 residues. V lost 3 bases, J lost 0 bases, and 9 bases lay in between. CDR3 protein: CASSFRGLSNQPQHF. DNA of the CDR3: TGTGCCAGCAGTTTCCGGGGACTTAGCAATCAGCCCCAGCATTTT.

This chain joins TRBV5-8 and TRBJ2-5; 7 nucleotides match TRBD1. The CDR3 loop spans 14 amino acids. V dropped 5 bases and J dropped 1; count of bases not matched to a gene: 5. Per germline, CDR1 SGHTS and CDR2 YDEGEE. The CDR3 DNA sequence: TGTGCCAGCAGTTATACAGGGGCCCAAGAGACCCAGTACTTC. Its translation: CASSYTGAQETQYF.

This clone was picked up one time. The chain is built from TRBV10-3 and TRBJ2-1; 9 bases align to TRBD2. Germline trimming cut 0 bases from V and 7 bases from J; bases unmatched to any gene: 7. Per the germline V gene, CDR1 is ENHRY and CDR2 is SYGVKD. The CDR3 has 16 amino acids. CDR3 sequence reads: CAISESSAGGPNEQFF. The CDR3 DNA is TGTGCCATCAGTGAGTCGAGTGCGGGAGGGCCGAATGAGCAGTTCTTC.

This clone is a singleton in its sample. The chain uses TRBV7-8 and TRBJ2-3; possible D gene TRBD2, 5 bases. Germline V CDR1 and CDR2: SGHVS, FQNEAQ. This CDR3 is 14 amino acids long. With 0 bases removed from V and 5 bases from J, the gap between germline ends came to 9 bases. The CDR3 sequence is CASSLAGVGDTQYF. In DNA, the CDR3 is TGTGCCAGCAGCTTAGCGGGAGTGGGAGATACGCAGTATTTT. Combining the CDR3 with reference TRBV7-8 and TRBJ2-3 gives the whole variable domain GAGVSQSPRYKVAKRGQDVALRCDPISGHVSLFWYQQALGQGPEFLTYFQNEAQLDKSGLPSDRFFAERPEGSVSTLKIQRTQQEDSAVYLCASSLAGVGDTQYFGPGTRLTVL.

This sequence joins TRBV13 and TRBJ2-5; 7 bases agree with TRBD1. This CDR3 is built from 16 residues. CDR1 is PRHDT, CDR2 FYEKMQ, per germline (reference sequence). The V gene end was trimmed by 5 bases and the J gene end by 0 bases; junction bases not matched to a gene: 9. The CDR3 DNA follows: TGTGCCAGCAGCACGACAGGGCACCTGTACCAAGAGACCCAGTACTTC. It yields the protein CASSTTGHLYQETQYF.

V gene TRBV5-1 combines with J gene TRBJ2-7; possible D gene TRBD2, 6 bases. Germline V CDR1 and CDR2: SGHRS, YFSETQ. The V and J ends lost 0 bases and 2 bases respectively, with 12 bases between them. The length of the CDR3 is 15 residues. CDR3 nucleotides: TGCGCCAGCAGCTTGGGGGGGGACTTTCCCTACGAGCAGTACTTC. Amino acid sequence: CASSLGGDFPYEQYF.

The DNA for the CDR3 is TGTGCCAGCAGCAGACGGGGTACCCCTGTCGTTCGGTCCTACAATGAGCAGTTCTTC. Protein: CASSRRGTPVVRSYNEQFF. The genes are TRBV11-3 and TRBJ2-1; D perhaps matches TRBD2 (5 bases). The CDR3 is 19 amino acids. Deletions cut 5 bases from V and 1 base from J, with 24 bases between. CDR1 is SGHNT, CDR2 YENEEA, per germline. Combining the CDR3 with reference TRBV11-3 and TRBJ2-1 gives the whole variable domain EAGVVQSPRYKIIEKKQPVAFWCNPISGHNTLYWYLQNLGQGPELLIRYENEEAVDDSQLPKDRFSAERLKGVDSTLKIQPAELGDSAVYLCASSRRGTPVVRSYNEQFFGPGTRLTVL.

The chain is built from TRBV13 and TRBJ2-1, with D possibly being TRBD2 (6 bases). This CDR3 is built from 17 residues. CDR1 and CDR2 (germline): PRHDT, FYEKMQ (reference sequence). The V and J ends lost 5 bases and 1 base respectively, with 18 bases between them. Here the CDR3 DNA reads TGTGCCAGCAGCCCCACGGGGGTTAGCGGTTCCTACAATGAGCAGTTCTTC. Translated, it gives CASSPTGVSGSYNEQFF.

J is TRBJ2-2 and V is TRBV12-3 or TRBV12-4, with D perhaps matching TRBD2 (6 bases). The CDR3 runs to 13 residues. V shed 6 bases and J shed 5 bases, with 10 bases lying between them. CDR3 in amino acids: CASSPGGTGELFF. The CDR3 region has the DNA TGTGCCAGCAGCCCTGGGGGGACCGGGGAGCTGTTTTTT.

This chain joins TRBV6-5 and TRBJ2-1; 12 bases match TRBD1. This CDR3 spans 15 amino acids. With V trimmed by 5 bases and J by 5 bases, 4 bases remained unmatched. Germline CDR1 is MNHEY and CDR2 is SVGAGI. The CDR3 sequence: CASSTRDRGHNEQFF. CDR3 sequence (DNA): TGTGCCAGCAGTACCCGGGACAGGGGGCACAATGAGCAGTTCTTC.

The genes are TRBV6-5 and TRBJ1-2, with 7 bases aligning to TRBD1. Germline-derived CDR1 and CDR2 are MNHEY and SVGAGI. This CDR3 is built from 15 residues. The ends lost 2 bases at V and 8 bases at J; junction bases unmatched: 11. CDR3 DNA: TGTGCCAGCAGTTACGAACCAGGGGGTCTCGGAGGCTACACCTTC. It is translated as CASSYEPGGLGGYTF.